Below, 18 T cell receptor beta chains from the same sample are listed, as sequenced in a study of beta chain features in type 1 diabetes. Reverse transcribing all isolated RNA meant expressed TCRB transcripts were sequenced. Clones were sequenced by immunoSEQ multiplex PCR, and TCRdb holds only the in-frame ones, with some missing. The sample shows roughly 170,000 clones, 10% to 15% of them seen only once. Material: central memory CD4+ T cells from blood. The receptors stem from a woman in her late teens or twenties in good health.

The V gene is TRBV18, the J gene TRBJ2-7; perhaps TRBD1 as D (6 bases). Germline V lookup: CDR1 KGHSH, CDR2 LQKENI. The CDR3 is made up of 14 amino acids. Trimming took off 2 bases at V and 4 bases at J, with 12 bases between the two ends. CDR3 residues: CASSPATGPYEQYF. The CDR3 coding sequence is TGTGCCAGCTCACCAGCGACAGGCCCTTACGAGCAGTACTTC.

The V and J genes are TRBV5-5 and TRBJ1-2; TRBD1 aligns across 8 bases. The V segment lost 0 bases and the J segment 3 bases; nucleotides outside the gene matches: 7. Per germline, CDR1 SGHKS and CDR2 YYEKEE (reference sequence). This CDR3 is 16 amino acids long. The CDR3 sequence: CASSLGPQGAYYGYTF. For the CDR3, the DNA is TGTGCCAGCAGCTTGGGACCCCAGGGGGCCTACTATGGCTACACCTTC.

The rearrangement links TRBV11-2 to TRBJ1-1; TRBD1 matches at 8 bases. The germline V gene has CDR1 SGHAT and CDR2 FQNNGV. J was trimmed by 13 bases and V by 4 bases; bases with no gene match: 5. The CDR3 length is 11 residues. In DNA form, the CDR3 reads TGTGCCAGCAGCTCCGGACAGGGCGGTTTCTTT. Translated: CASSSGQGGFF.

This clone is termed medium-sized. J is TRBJ2-4 and V is TRBV9; 9 bases map to TRBD2. The CDR3 spans 14 residues. The ends lost 5 bases at V and 8 bases at J; junction bases unmatched: 8. Germline V gives CDR1 SGDLS, CDR2 YYNGEE. In nucleotides, the CDR3 is TGTGCCAGCAGTTCTAGCGGGAAGGGATACATTCAGTACTTC. It is translated as CASSSSGKGYIQYF.

The chain joins TRBV7-9 to TRBJ1-1, with a weak D call TRBD1 (6 bases). Between the trimmed V and J ends, which lost 8 bases and 5 bases, there was a span of 15 bases. This CDR3 comprises 13 residues. CDR1 is SEHNR, CDR2 FQNEAQ, per germline (reference sequence). The CDR3: CASGKQGLTEAFF. The CDR3 bases are TGTGCCAGCGGCAAACAGGGTTTAACTGAAGCTTTCTTT.

This clone was seen a handful of times. The chain recombines TRBV11-3 with TRBJ2-5; TRBD2 agrees at 13 bases. Germline V gene sequence: CDR1 SGHNT, CDR2 YENEEA. The V gene end was trimmed by 11 bases and the J gene end by 6 bases; junction bases not matched to a gene: 15. The CDR3 sequence is 16 residues long. The CDR3 region has the DNA TGTGCCGGAAGACTAGCGGGAGGAAGGAGAAGGAAGACCCAGTACTTC. It yields the protein CAGRLAGGRRRKTQYF.

CDR3 nucleotide sequence: TGCGCCAGCAGCGAACAGGGGGGGGGCTATGGCTACACCTTC. It translates to CASSEQGGGYGYTF. This sequence joins TRBV5-1 and TRBJ1-2; 8 nucleotides line up with TRBD1. This CDR3 region has 14 residues. Losses at the gene ends were 4 bases for V and 4 bases for J; bases not matched to a gene: 6. From germline, CDR1 is SGHRS and CDR2 YFSETQ.

The gene calls are TRBV4-3 and TRBJ2-1, with 8 bases fitting TRBD2. The trim removed 6 bases at V and 8 bases at J, leaving 6 bases unmatched. The CDR3 contains 13 residues. Germline V gene lookup returns CDR1 LGHNA and CDR2 YSLEER. CDR3 protein: CASRPAGVHEQFF. The CDR3 DNA reads TGCGCCAGCAGACCAGCGGGAGTCCATGAGCAGTTCTTC.

This clone was detected a few times. The chain is built from TRBV2 and TRBJ2-7; no clear D gene. CDR3 size: 11 residues. Germline CDR1 and CDR2: SNHLY and FYNNEI. The V end lost 5 bases, the J end lost 2 bases, and 4 bases lay between the germline ends. Here the CDR3 reads CASSFTYEQYF. CDR3 sequence (DNA): TGTGCCAGCAGTTTCACCTACGAGCAGTACTTC.

In DNA form, the CDR3 reads TGCGCCAGCAGTCAGGGAGGAGCTGGAAACACCATATATTTT. Its protein is CASSQGGAGNTIYF. The chain carries TRBV23-1 and TRBJ1-3; D is ambiguous. TRBV23-1 is placed among ORFs of uncertain function. The length of the CDR3 is 14 residues. Trimming took 3 bases from V and 2 from J, leaving 8 bases between them.

The genes are TRBV6-5 and TRBJ1-1, with D unclear. Trimming shortened V by 7 bases and J by 4 bases, and 10 bases separated the two germline ends. The CDR3 runs to 12 residues. Germline V gene lookup returns CDR1 MNHEY and CDR2 SVGAGI. DNA for the CDR3: TGTGCCAGCAAGGAATCGGGCACTGAAGCTTTCTTT. This translates into CASKESGTEAFF.

The rearrangement joins TRBV6-5 to TRBJ1-5; D unresolved. The CDR3 sequence is 14 residues long. The V gene lost 6 bases and the J gene lost 0 bases, with 9 bases spanning the gap. The germline V gene has CDR1 MNHEY and CDR2 SVGAGI. For the CDR3, the DNA is TGTGCCAGCAGCACCGAGTATAGCAATCAGCCCCAGCATTTT. Translated, it gives CASSTEYSNQPQHF.

CDR3 bases: TGCGCCAGCAGCCGCCAGGGAAGTCGTGGCTATGGCTACACCTTC. It is translated as CASSRQGSRGYGYTF. The chain joins TRBV4-3 to TRBJ1-2; possible D gene TRBD1, 5 bases. Germline CDR1 and CDR2: LGHNA and YSLEER. The CDR3 runs 15 residues. The V and J ends lost 4 bases and 4 bases respectively, with 16 bases between them.

This clone was seen a few times. The chain employs TRBV2 and TRBJ2-1, with 7 bases aligning to TRBD1. This CDR3 has 12 amino acids. Germline assignment: CDR1 SNHLY and CDR2 FYNNEI. The V gene end was trimmed by 10 bases and the J gene end by 5 bases; junction bases not matched to a gene: 5. CDR3 sequence reads: CAIRDSDNEQFF. As DNA, the CDR3 is TGTGCCATACGGGACAGTGACAATGAGCAGTTCTTC. Complete variable domain (other parts from reference TRBV2 and TRBJ2-1): EPEVTQTPSHQVTQMGQEVILRCVPISNHLYFYWYRQILGQKVEFLVSFYNNEISEKSEIFDDQFSVERPDGSNFTLKIRSTKLEDSAMYFCAIRDSDNEQFFGPGTRLTVL.

The V and J genes are TRBV28 and TRBJ1-5; 7 positions match TRBD1. The CDR3 is 12 residues long. V was pared by 5 bases and J by 6 bases, with 1 base of the junction left unmatched. From germline, CDR1 is MDHEN and CDR2 SYDVKM. Written as DNA, the CDR3 is TGTGCCAGCAGTCCAGGGGGTCAGCCCCAGCATTTT. It specifies CASSPGGQPQHF.

The chain recombines TRBV11-2 with TRBJ2-5, with TRBD2 identical over 9 bases. CDR3 length: 16 residues. V shed 5 bases, J shed 4 bases, and the junction held 11 bases outside the gene matches. The V gene's germline CDR1 is SGHAT and CDR2 FQNNGV. The CDR3 protein is CASSLIAGVRGETQYF. The DNA for the CDR3 is TGTGCCAGCAGCCTAATAGCGGGAGTGCGGGGAGAGACCCAGTACTTC. Full variable domain (remainder filled in from reference TRBV11-2 and TRBJ2-5): EAGVAQSPRYKIIEKRQSVAFWCNPISGHATLYWYQQILGQGPKLLIQFQNNGVVDDSQLPKDRFSAERLKGVDSTLKIQPAKLEDSAVYLCASSLIAGVRGETQYFGPGTRLLVL.

The rearrangement links TRBV7-8 to TRBJ2-7, with 13 bases aligning to TRBD2. V gave up 4 bases and J gave up 2 bases; unmatched junction bases: 2. The V gene's germline CDR1 is SGHVS and CDR2 FQNEAQ. CDR3 length: 15 amino acids. CDR3 protein: CASSSGLAGAYEQYF. The CDR3 DNA reads TGTGCCAGCAGCTCCGGACTAGCGGGAGCCTACGAGCAGTACTTC.

This clone was recorded a few times. The V gene is TRBV28, the J gene TRBJ1-2; 12 bases map to TRBD1. Germline CDR1 and CDR2: MDHEN and SYDVKM. Trimming at V came to 4 bases and at J to 8 bases, leaving 8 bases not matched to a gene. The CDR3 runs 15 residues. CDR3 protein: CASSSPGQGASGYTF. CDR3 DNA: TGTGCCAGCAGTTCTCCGGGACAGGGGGCCTCCGGCTACACCTTC.